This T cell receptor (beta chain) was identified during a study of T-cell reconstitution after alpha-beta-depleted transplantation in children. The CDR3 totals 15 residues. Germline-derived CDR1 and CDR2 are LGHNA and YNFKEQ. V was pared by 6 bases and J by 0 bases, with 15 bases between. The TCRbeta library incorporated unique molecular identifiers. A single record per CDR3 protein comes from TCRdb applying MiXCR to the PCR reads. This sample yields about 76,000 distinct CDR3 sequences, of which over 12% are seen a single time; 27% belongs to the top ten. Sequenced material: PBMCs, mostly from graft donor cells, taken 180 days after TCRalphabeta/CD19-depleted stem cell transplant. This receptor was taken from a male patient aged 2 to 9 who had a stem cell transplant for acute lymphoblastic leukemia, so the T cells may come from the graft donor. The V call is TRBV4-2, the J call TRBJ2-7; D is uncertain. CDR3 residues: CASSPSAPSSYEQYF. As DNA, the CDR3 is TGTGCCAGCAGTCCGAGTGCCCCCAGCTCCTACGAGCAGTACTTC.